This TCR beta chain was obtained from a study of vaccination effects on CD4 cells after COVID-19. TCRdb keeps only in-frame clones here, not all; method: immunoSEQ multiplex PCR. The table lists tens of thousands of clones, approximately 80% of them singletons. Findings and limits, study-wide: The study dataset contains few convalescent patients and includes no early post-infection timepoints.

About this clone: Its target is unknown.

Pools of viral peptides were used by the ViraFEST assay to expand antigen-specific CD4+ T cells ahead of sequencing. On approximately day 9 of culture, CD4+ T cells were separated out. Two doses of either BNT162b2 or mRNA-1273 were given to each participant. Wells containing two million PBMC each were cultured with 10 IU/ml IL-2 and 7.5 to 10 ug/ml peptides. The source material was CD4+ T cells from PBMCs cultured with HCoV-229E spike peptides, sampled after COVID-19 vaccination. The clonotype comes from a human donor who received a COVID-19 vaccine.

CDR3: CASSYTRTTDTQYF. CDR3 bases: TGTGCCAGCAGTTACACCCGAACCACAGATACGCAGTATTTT. The chain links TRBV6-5 to TRBJ2-3; D is ambiguous. Germline V gene lookup returns CDR1 MNHEY and CDR2 SVGAGI. The CDR3 has 14 amino acids. V gave up 2 bases and J gave up 2 bases, with 8 bases separating them.